The TCR beta chain described here comes from a study of T cell responses to AZD1222 COVID-19 vaccine. Study findings and constraints: Spike was spanned by vaccine-associated CD4 TCRs, which were dominant at 160-218 and 743-854. Unmutated variant regions reportedly attract nearly half of all spike-specific TCRs.

On this clone: What it recognizes is unknown.

J lost 6 bases, V lost 4 bases, and 9 bases had no gene match. Germline V gene data show CDR1 as MNHEY and CDR2 as SVGAGI. The CDR3 spans 15 residues. Profiling relied on immunoSEQ multiplex PCR, and the TCRdb table lists in-frame clones only, not all of them. The sample consists of 150,000 to 180,000 clones, 88% of them appearing once. This chain joins TRBV6-5 and TRBJ1-1; the match to TRBD1 covers 9 bases. This material consisted of peripheral blood, taken on day 0 of AZD1222 vaccination. This TCR was recovered from an adult in good health. CDR3 sequence (DNA): TGTGCCAGCAGTTTGGACAGGGGCATAGCCGCTGAAGCTTTCTTT. Translated, it gives CASSLDRGIAAEAFF.